The entry below describes one T cell receptor (beta chain). Its antigen has not been determined. Per-base quality was not reported, and no clone a single base away is much larger than it. From the cysteine through the phenylalanine, the CDR3 covers 14 amino acids. CDR3 DNA is the only sequence kept; it has 42 bases, read in frame from the first base. Looking up the germline V gene yields CDR1 SGHTA and CDR2 FQGNSA. Deletion took 1 base off V and 4 bases off J, with a span of 10 bases between the germline ends. The immunoSEQ Assay was used to sequence TCRbeta CDR3 regions. After extraction, genomic DNA underwent amplification by bias-controlled multiplex PCR, followed by high-throughput sequencing. As for the authors' bioinformatics: To quantify the absolute abundance of every unique TCRbeta CDR3 region, sequences were collapsed and filtered. T cell fraction was estimated by normalizing TCRbeta template counts to usable DNA, with usable DNA measured through amplification of reference genes found in all nucleated cells. Repertoire TCRs were annotated as SARS-CoV-2-specific by exact matching of V gene, CDR3 amino acid sequence and J gene to a known reactive TCR set. The reference SARS-CoV-2 TCR set was obtained from MIRA and was filtered for enrichment in COVID-19-positive ImmuneCODE repertoires, whereby public or cross-reactive TCRs were removed. Based on the MIRA antigens, annotated TCRs were further analysed at the level of specific ORF or position within ORF. Breadth was defined as the number of annotated unique rearrangements divided by the total number of unique productive rearrangements, and depth was defined as the summed frequency of the annotated unique rearrangements. Two-sided Wilcoxon rank-sum tests were applied when comparing TCR breadth between groups. Here the immuneACCESS table is served through TCRdb, limited to in-frame sequences with V and J called. Missing clones are a known gap in these copies; in checked studies unresolved V genes cover under half, and the rest lacks a known reason. V and J calls and clone size are copied from that table; D and trimming were computed from the DNA. This sample has approximately 420,000 clones in its table, and about 85% of those were observed once. The ten top clones hold 3.5% of the sample.

The source of the sample is a study of Ad26.COV2.S vaccination and SARS-CoV-2 variants (dated by TCRdb to the early 2020s). As for the study more broadly: Donors in the vaccine arm were drawn from COV1001, a phase I-IIa trial of Ad26.COV2.S in healthy adults that was multicentre, randomized, double-blind and placebo-controlled. Ad26.COV2.S was administered intramuscularly at 5 x 10^10 or 1 x 10^11 viral particles, either as a single shot or as two shots given 56 days apart. Sequencing of the TCRbeta repertoire served to evaluate the specificity and breadth of SARS-CoV-2-reactive T cell receptors following Ad26.COV2.S vaccination. A total of 32 samples were included in the TCR-sequenced set, comprising roughly 20 Ad26.COV2.S vaccine recipients, 5 placebo recipients and 8 SARS-CoV-2 convalescent individuals. Trial participants were randomized into five groups of five, in which low-dose or high-dose Ad26.COV2.S was given once or twice, or placebo was given on both occasions. Investigators remained blinded to trial group allocation during experiments and outcome assessment. Results the study describes overall, beyond this receptor: Comparable non-spike TCR breadth was observed between vaccine and placebo recipients, consistent with only spike being contained in the vaccine. The authors noted that total T cell responses may have been underestimated by the TCR breadth and depth analyses. Higher spike-specific TCR breadth was observed in Ad26.COV2.S recipients than in placebo recipients (P = 0.0014). The study lacked the statistical power to compare responses across vaccine doses or regimens. After vaccination, substantial breadth of spike-specific CD8+ and CD4+ T cell responses was reported.

The treatment or condition label here, explained by the study, means: some 19 received Ad26.COV2.S at low or high dose, single or two shots; roughly five received placebo; per-sample allocation not given. Repertoires of vaccine and placebo recipients were sequenced from samples taken on day 63 after the first injection. In Cohort 1b, 25 or so adults aged 18-55 years were enrolled at a single site in Boston, USA, between 29 July and 7 August 2020. Ad26.COV2.S consisted of a replication-incompetent adenovirus type 26 vector by which a prefusion-stabilized SARS-CoV-2 spike protein from the original Wuhan strain was expressed.

The sequenced sample was peripheral blood, obtained in a trial of Ad26.COV2.S vaccine versus placebo. The V and J genes are TRBV7-2 and TRBJ1-1; a tentative D match to TRBD1 spans 5 bases. The clonotype comes from a person aged 18-65 years who received the Ad26.COV2.S COVID-19 vaccine or a placebo. The nucleotides read TGTGCCAGCAGCTTAGACTCGGGGGTCACTGAAGCTTTCTTT. This codes for CASSLDSGVTEAFF.